The entry below gives a single T cell receptor beta chain sequence along with its context. Its antigen remains unidentified. The data were produced by immunoSEQ multiplex PCR, yet TCRdb's version contains in-frame clones alone and is incomplete. The sample consists of tens of thousands of clones, roughly nine tenths of them appearing once. This sample was taken from a study of T cell repertoires and Cas9 in healthy adults. On the study more broadly: Multi-effector potency, cytotoxicity and lineage were assessed in SpCas9-reactive CD4 and CD8 T cells. Notes on the study in general: SpCas9-reactive regulatory T cells reportedly mitigated SpCas9-reactive effector T cells in vitro.

CDR1 is MDHEN and CDR2 is SYDVKM in the germline V gene. Trimming removed 10 bases at V and 8 bases at J, with 18 bases between. This CDR3 is 13 amino acids long. This chain joins TRBV28 and TRBJ1-5; D unresolved. The sequenced material came from CD4+ effector T cells (CD127+, CD25-, CD137-, CD154-) from PBMCs; culture status not recorded. The TCR comes from a human donor in good health. The CDR3 loop reads CATERTSAEPQHF. In nucleotides, the CDR3 is TGTGCCACCGAACGGACGTCAGCGGAGCCCCAGCATTTT.